This TCR beta chain was observed in a study of control samples from healthy donors and cancer patients. With 6 bases removed from V and 4 bases from J, the gap between germline ends came to 4 bases. The CDR3 has 10 amino acids. TCRdb's copy holds only in-frame clones and misses some; the assay was immunoSEQ multiplex PCR. This table holds approximately 120,000 clones, around 86% found once. V gene TRBV5-3 combines with J gene TRBJ1-2; no clear D gene. TRBV5-3 is identified as an open reading frame with a role that is uncertain. The TCR comes from a man in his forties or fifties in good health. Sample: blood. CDR3 bases: TGTGCCAGAAAGGGCTATGGCTACACCTTC. Translated, it gives CARKGYGYTF.